The following is a TCR beta chain sequence with its context. Its antigen remains unknown. This sample was included in a study of T-cell reconstitution after alpha-beta-depleted transplantation in children. Study-wide results and caveats: There were reportedly several hundred expanded graft clones from which alpha-beta T cells came about two months after transplant.

The ends lost 5 bases at V and 5 bases at J; junction bases unmatched: 8. The CDR3 is 15 residues long. Germline CDR1 and CDR2: PRHDT and FYEKMQ (reference sequence). The authors prepared the TCRbeta library with unique molecular identifiers. TCRdb itself ran the PCR reads through MiXCR, one entry per CDR3 protein. Among approximately 250,000 distinct CDR3 sequences listed, roughly 24% were seen once. The chain has TRBV13 and TRBJ2-3; 9 bases are a match to TRBD2. The source of this sequence is a girl aged 2-10 years with Fanconi anemia, due to receive a stem cell transplant. Sequenced here: PBMCs, sampled before TCRalphabeta/CD19-depleted stem cell transplant. CDR3 DNA sequence: TGTGCCAGCAGCATAGCGGGAGTGGTAGGAGATACGCAGTATTTT. This gives the protein CASSIAGVVGDTQYF.